The 14 T cell receptor beta chains below were found in one sample sequenced in a study of HIV-infected patients and healthy controls. Follow-up blood was drawn about 14 weeks, roughly three months, after antiretroviral therapy began. The repertoire came from unfractionated whole blood and reflected all unsorted peripheral T cells. Approximately 510 ng RNA was reverse transcribed with alpha and beta constant-region primers. Separate chain-specific third strand synthesis with multiplexing indices produced the alpha and beta libraries. Using its own MiXCR run on the 5' RACE reads, TCRdb lists one record per CDR3 protein. The table lists 14,000 or so distinct CDR3 sequences, approximately 12% of them singletons. Sequences were derived from blood, sampled during antiretroviral therapy. All receptors derive from an adult with HIV infection. The donor label of this sample is uncertain.

The table lists this clonotype with many counts. The rearrangement links TRBV5-1 to TRBJ1-1, with a tentative D call TRBD1 (6 bases). The ends were cut back, 4 bases at V and 2 bases at J, with 9 bases in the middle. The CDR3 is made up of 13 amino acids. Germline CDR1 reads SGHRS; CDR2 reads YFSETQ. The CDR3 sequence is CASSIQGNTEAFF. CDR3 sequence (DNA): TGCGCCAGCAGCATACAGGGAAACACTGAAGCTTTCTTT.

This clonotype has at least ten counts. This chain uses TRBV5-1 with TRBJ1-6; D uncertain. Germline CDR1 SGHRS, CDR2 YFSETQ. The V end was cut by 4 bases, the J end by 5 bases, with 16 bases between. The CDR3 loop spans 16 amino acids. The CDR3 nucleotides read TGCGCCAGCAGCCCAGCAGCAACCTCGAATAATTCACCCCTCCACTTT. Protein product: CASSPAATSNNSPLHF. The variable domain in full, with the rest retrieved from reference TRBV5-1 and TRBJ1-6, is KAGVTQTPRYLIKTRGQQVTLSCSPISGHRSVSWYQQTPGQGLQFLFEYFSETQRNKGNFPGRFSGRQFSNSRSEMNVSTLELGDSALYLCASSPAATSNNSPLHFGNGTRLTVT.

This clonotype came up many times. The chain combines TRBV3-1 with TRBJ1-1; 7 nucleotides match TRBD1. The germline CDR1 and CDR2 sequences are LGHDT and YNNKEL (reference sequence). Trimming cost V 9 bases and J 3 bases; bases outside gene matches: 7. The CDR3 is 13 amino acids. CDR3 region: CASSGGVDTEAFF. As DNA, the CDR3 is TGTGCCAGTTCAGGGGGAGTGGACACTGAAGCTTTCTTT.

This clonotype has at least ten counts. The V call is TRBV5-1, the J call TRBJ2-3; 11 bases are shared with TRBD2. Per germline, CDR1 SGHRS and CDR2 YFSETQ. The junction had 9 bases not matched to a gene; V was cut back by 0 bases and J by 0 bases. The CDR3 consists of 19 residues. The CDR3 DNA sequence: TGCGCCAGCAGCTTGGCTCCTAGCGGGGGGATCCGGAGCACAGATACGCAGTATTTT. Its translation is CASSLAPSGGIRSTDTQYF.

This clonotype was seen ten or more times. This rearrangement joins TRBV6-5 to TRBJ2-2; TRBD2 aligns across 7 bases. From germline, CDR1 is MNHEY and CDR2 SVGAGI. V trimming: 5 bases; J trimming: 7 bases; junction bases outside the gene matches: 16. The CDR3 sequence is 17 residues long. For the CDR3, the DNA is TGTGCCAGCAGTACCCACCGGATAGCGGGTCGTGACGGGGAGCTGTTTTTT. It is translated as CASSTHRIAGRDGELFF.

CDR3 coding DNA: TGCGCCAGCAGCTTCCGGGAGCCCCAAGAGACCCAGTACTTC. Its protein product is CASSFREPQETQYF. The genes are TRBV5-1 and TRBJ2-5; D possibly corresponds to TRBD2 (6 bases). CDR3 size: 14 residues. V was pared by 2 bases and J by 1 base, with 9 bases between. CDR1 is SGHRS and CDR2 is YFSETQ in the germline V gene.

This clonotype has a count of ten or more. This chain joins TRBV12-3 or TRBV12-4 and TRBJ1-2; 7 positions agree with TRBD1. The V segment lost 7 bases and the J segment 7 bases; nucleotides outside the gene matches: 12. CDR3 length equals 14 residues. The CDR3 loop reads CASIKTGIEGGYTF. The CDR3 DNA reads as TGTGCCAGCATTAAGACAGGGATAGAGGGTGGCTACACCTTC.

This clonotype has ten or more counts. The chain uses TRBV5-1 and TRBJ2-3; D not certain. The CDR3 spans 15 residues. Germline assignment: CDR1 SGHRS and CDR2 YFSETQ. Between the trimmed V and J ends, which lost 0 bases and 4 bases, there was a span of 12 bases. CDR3 sequence reads: CASSLEGSSSDTQYF. Written as DNA, the CDR3 is TGCGCCAGCAGCTTGGAGGGCAGTAGTTCAGATACGCAGTATTTT.

This clonotype was seen more than once but under ten times. V is TRBV12-3 or TRBV12-4 and J is TRBJ1-1; 7 bases are shared with TRBD1. V was pared by 6 bases and J by 8 bases, with 6 bases of the junction left unmatched. The CDR3 covers 12 residues. The CDR3 reads CASSPGTAEAFF. The CDR3 DNA follows: TGTGCCAGCAGCCCGGGGACAGCCGAAGCTTTCTTT.

This clonotype was seen ten or more times. The rearrangement uses TRBV12-3 or TRBV12-4 and TRBJ2-1; D is unclear. This CDR3 region has 12 residues. V lost 5 bases to trimming and J lost 7 bases, with 9 bases between them. The CDR3 nucleotides are TGTGCCAGCAGTGGCCTGGTGAATGAGCAGTTCTTC. Translated: CASSGLVNEQFF.

At least ten counts were recorded for this clonotype. The CDR3 here is CAISESSLAFF. In DNA form, the CDR3 reads TGTGCCATCAGTGAGTCTTCTTTAGCTTTCTTT. The genes are TRBV10-3 and TRBJ1-1; D gene unclear. The CDR3 length is 11 residues. V dropped 0 bases and J dropped 10 bases, with 6 bases sitting between them. The V gene's germline CDR1 is ENHRY and CDR2 SYGVKD.

This clonotype was observed at least ten times. The chain recombines TRBV19 with TRBJ2-1; the match to TRBD1 covers 7 bases. Trimming at V came to 3 bases and at J to 8 bases, leaving 16 bases not matched to a gene. The germline gives CDR1 LNHDA, CDR2 SQIVND (reference sequence). The CDR3 is 17 residues long. CDR3 loop: CASSIGIDRVRMDEQFF. CDR3 DNA sequence: TGTGCCAGTAGTATTGGTATTGACAGGGTTCGTATGGATGAGCAGTTCTTC.

Here the CDR3 DNA reads TGCAGCGTTGAGTTGGGCGCGGATCAGCCCCAGCATTTT. Protein sequence: CSVELGADQPQHF. The V and J genes are TRBV29-1 and TRBJ1-5; D gene uncertain. This CDR3 region has 13 residues. The V end was cut by 3 bases, the J end by 5 bases, with 11 bases between. CDR1 is SQVTM and CDR2 is ANQGSEA in the germline V gene.

This clonotype is termed medium-sized. The chain couples TRBV7-9 to TRBJ2-6; no reliable D call. Germline V CDR1 and CDR2: SEHNR, FQNEAQ (reference sequence). The CDR3 has 15 amino acids. Trimming pared 6 bases from V and 0 bases from J, leaving 9 bases between. CDR3 coding DNA: TGTGCCAGCAGTATCGTCCACTCTGGGGCCAACGTCCTGACTTTC. Its translation: CASSIVHSGANVLTF.